Below, 9 T cell receptor beta chains from the same sample are listed, as sequenced in a study of identical twins. Using its own MiXCR run on the 5' RACE reads, TCRdb lists one record per CDR3 protein. Among about 920,000 distinct CDR3 sequences listed, 9% to 15% were seen once. This sample also belongs to another study, concerning yellow fever vaccine responses in identical twins.

Sequences were obtained from PBMCs. These receptors were collected from a woman between 18 and 30 years old in good health.

In its sample, this clonotype was seen many times. The chain combines TRBV12-3 or TRBV12-4 with TRBJ2-2; D perhaps matches TRBD2 (6 bases). Trimming left V 10 bases short and J 0 bases short, with 18 bases between. The CDR3 has 16 amino acids. CDR3 DNA sequence: TGTGCCACCGCGGGAAAGGGTCCCGCGAACACCGGGGAGCTGTTTTTT. It yields the protein CATAGKGPANTGELFF.

V usage is TRBV7-8 and J usage is TRBJ2-1; TRBD1 or TRBD2 may be the D gene (5 bases each). Germline values: CDR1 SGHVS, CDR2 FQNEAQ. Trimming stripped 11 bases from V and 0 bases from J, with 14 bases between. The CDR3 has 14 amino acids. CDR3: CAGGWGSSYNEQFF. The CDR3 DNA reads TGTGCCGGAGGATGGGGGAGCTCCTACAATGAGCAGTTCTTC.

V is TRBV13 and J is TRBJ1-1; no clear D gene. CDR3 length: 12 residues. The ends were cut back, 0 bases at V and 6 bases at J, with 5 bases in the middle. Germline V gives CDR1 PRHDT, CDR2 FYEKMQ (reference sequence). The CDR3 reads CASSLGEAEAFF. The CDR3 region has the DNA TGTGCCAGCAGCTTAGGGGAGGCTGAAGCTTTCTTT.

The V gene is TRBV12-3 or TRBV12-4, the J gene TRBJ2-1; TRBD1 agrees at 9 bases. The CDR3 has 17 residues. V was pared by 8 bases and J by 0 bases, with 11 bases of the junction left unmatched. CDR3 residues: CASGGQGQSSSYNEQFF. The CDR3 bases are TGTGCCAGCGGGGGACAGGGCCAATCGAGCTCCTACAATGAGCAGTTCTTC.

This clonotype was observed a handful of times. V gene TRBV27 combines with J gene TRBJ2-7, with 9 bases identical to TRBD2. There are 14 residues in the CDR3. The ends lost 5 bases at V and 4 bases at J; junction bases unmatched: 6. The germline gives CDR1 MNHEY, CDR2 SMNVEV (reference sequence). The CDR3 DNA reads as TGTGCCAGCAGTCCGGCGGGAGGGCTTTACGAGCAGTACTTC. This translates into CASSPAGGLYEQYF.

The chain links TRBV10-3 to TRBJ2-1, with TRBD1 identical over 8 bases. The CDR3 length is 16 residues. J was trimmed by 4 bases and V by 6 bases; bases with no gene match: 11. Germline CDR1 ENHRY, CDR2 SYGVKD. The CDR3 region has the DNA TGTGCCATCAGGAAAACAGGGGGTTCGGGATACAATGAGCAGTTCTTC. As protein: CAIRKTGGSGYNEQFF.

This clonotype was counted only a few times. V usage is TRBV4-1 and J usage is TRBJ2-1; a possible D gene is TRBD2 (5 bases). The CDR3 sequence is 13 residues long. Looked up from germline, CDR1 is MGHRA and CDR2 is YSYEKL. V lost 5 bases to trimming and J lost 5 bases, with 10 bases between them. CDR3 nucleotide sequence: TGCGCCAGCAGCTCCCGGGGTGACAATGAGCAGTTCTTC. This encodes CASSSRGDNEQFF.

This clonotype was counted ten times or more. The rearrangement joins TRBV12-3 or TRBV12-4 to TRBJ2-2; possibly TRBD2 for D (5 bases). The CDR3 loop spans 13 amino acids. V shed 6 bases and J shed 4 bases, with 9 bases lying between them. CDR3 sequence reads: CASRQEGTGELFF. CDR3 bases: TGTGCCAGCAGACAAGAGGGCACCGGGGAGCTGTTTTTT.

The rearrangement joins TRBV19 to TRBJ2-7, with D perhaps TRBD1 (6 bases). The V end lost 3 bases, the J end lost 0 bases, and 18 bases lay between the germline ends. Germline V gives CDR1 LNHDA, CDR2 SQIVND (reference sequence). CDR3 length: 17 residues. The chain's CDR3 is CASSIRATGISSYEQYF. The CDR3 DNA is TGTGCCAGTAGTATTCGAGCAACAGGGATCAGCTCCTACGAGCAGTACTTC.